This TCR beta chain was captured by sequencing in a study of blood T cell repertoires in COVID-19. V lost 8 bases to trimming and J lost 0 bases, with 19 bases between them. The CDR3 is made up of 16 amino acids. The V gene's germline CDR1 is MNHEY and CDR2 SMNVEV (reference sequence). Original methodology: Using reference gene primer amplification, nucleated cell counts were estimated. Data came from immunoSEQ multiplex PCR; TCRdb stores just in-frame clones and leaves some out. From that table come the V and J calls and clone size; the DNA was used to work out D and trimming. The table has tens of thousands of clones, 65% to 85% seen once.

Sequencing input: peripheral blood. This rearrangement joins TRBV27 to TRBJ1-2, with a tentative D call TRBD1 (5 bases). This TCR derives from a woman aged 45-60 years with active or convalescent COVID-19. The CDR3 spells CASAHRGDGTNYGYTF. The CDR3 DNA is TGTGCCAGCGCCCACCGGGGGGACGGGACTAACTATGGCTACACCTTC.